The 13 T cell receptor beta chains listed next were all sequenced from one sample in a study of blood T cell repertoires in COVID-19. Assay: immunoSEQ multiplex PCR; the TCRdb copy retains only in-frame clones and omits some. The sample records about 240,000 clones, more than 75% being singletons. The specimen was PBMCs or T cells enriched from blood (not recorded which). Receptor source: a middle-aged woman with acute COVID-19.

The V gene is TRBV6-5, the J gene TRBJ1-1; 8 positions agree with TRBD1. Germline lookup yields CDR1 MNHEY and CDR2 SVGAGI. The V segment lost 6 bases and the J segment 1 base; nucleotides outside the gene matches: 7. The CDR3 has 15 residues. CDR3 sequence reads: CASRSTDRGNTEAFF. CDR3 bases: TGTGCCAGCAGGTCTACTGACAGGGGGAACACTGAAGCTTTCTTT.

The chain is built from TRBV15 and TRBJ2-1; D may be TRBD2 (6 bases). Germline V lookup: CDR1 LNHNV, CDR2 YYDKDF (reference sequence). The CDR3 loop spans 14 amino acids. The V and J ends lost 3 bases and 10 bases respectively, with 16 bases between them. The DNA for the CDR3 is TGTGCCACCAGCAGGGTTCGACTAGATGGGGAGCAGTTCTTC. As protein: CATSRVRLDGEQFF. Using reference TRBV15 and TRBJ2-1 for the parts outside the CDR3, the full variable domain is DAMVIQNPRYQVTQFGKPVTLSCSQTLNHNVMYWYQQKSSQAPKLLFHYYDKDFNNEADTPDNFQSRRPNTSFCFLDIRSPGLGDTAMYLCATSRVRLDGEQFFGPGTRLTVL.

The chain combines TRBV10-3 with TRBJ2-7, with 10 bases aligning to TRBD2. This CDR3 region has 13 residues. With V trimmed by 6 bases and J by 6 bases, 5 bases remained unmatched. CDR1 is ENHRY, CDR2 SYGVKD, per germline. DNA for the CDR3: TGTGCCATCAGCGAGCGGGAGGGCCTCGAGCAGTACTTC. Translation gives CAISEREGLEQYF.

The rearrangement links TRBV6-5 to TRBJ2-7; D call uncertain. Germline CDR1 MNHEY, CDR2 SVGAGI. Trimming shortened V by 0 bases and J by 2 bases, and 8 bases separated the two germline ends. The CDR3 spans 14 residues. Written as DNA, the CDR3 is TGTGCCAGCAGTTACTCGCCGCAGGCCTACGAGCAGTACTTC. Protein product: CASSYSPQAYEQYF.

As DNA, the CDR3 is TGTGCCAGCAGCGTCGAGGGGGCAGATACGCAGTATTTT. Translated: CASSVEGADTQYF. The genes are TRBV9 and TRBJ2-3; perhaps TRBD1 as D (6 bases). Germline V gene data show CDR1 as SGDLS and CDR2 as YYNGEE. V was shortened by 2 bases and J by 4 bases, with 8 bases between the two germline ends. The CDR3 runs to 13 residues.

This chain joins TRBV7-9 and TRBJ2-7, with D perhaps matching TRBD1 (5 bases). CDR3 length: 15 residues. Trimming took off 8 bases at V and 5 bases at J, with 22 bases between the two ends. From germline, CDR1 is SEHNR and CDR2 FQNEAQ (reference sequence). The CDR3 region has the DNA TGTGCCAGCTCGGACCCACCTGGGGCGGCGGACGAGCAGTACTTC. It translates to CASSDPPGAADEQYF.

This clone occurred once. The CDR3 region has the DNA TGTGCCAGCAGCCCTACAGGGGGCGGTCAGCCCCAGCATTTT. As protein: CASSPTGGGQPQHF. The chain uses TRBV3-1 (or the pseudogene TRBV3-2) and TRBJ1-5, with 9 bases aligning to TRBD1. There are 14 residues in the CDR3. Per germline, CDR1 LGHDT and CDR2 YNNKEL (reference sequence). The trim removed 4 bases at V and 6 bases at J, leaving 4 bases unmatched.

The J gene is TRBJ2-7, the V gene TRBV6-1; perhaps TRBD1 as D (5 bases). The ends were cut back, 6 bases at V and 3 bases at J, with 9 bases in the middle. This CDR3 is built from 12 residues. Germline loops: CDR1 MNHNS, CDR2 SASEGT. The CDR3 region has the DNA TGTGCCAGCAGCTCAGACAGCTACGAGCAGTACTTC. Encoded protein: CASSSDSYEQYF.

The chain links TRBV6-5 to TRBJ2-1, with 8 bases aligning to TRBD2. The CDR3 loop spans 14 amino acids. Trimming cost V 3 bases and J 5 bases; bases outside gene matches: 3. Germline values: CDR1 MNHEY, CDR2 SVGAGI. This chain's CDR3 is CASSYGAGDNEQFF. The DNA of the CDR3 is TGTGCCAGCAGTTATGGAGCGGGAGACAATGAGCAGTTCTTC.

V and J are TRBV2 and TRBJ1-6; TRBD1 matches 8 bases. The germline CDR1 and CDR2 sequences are SNHLY and FYNNEI. This CDR3 has 17 residues. V gave up 6 bases and J gave up 1 base; unmatched junction bases: 8. The CDR3 DNA follows: TGTGCCAGCAGGCGGACAGGGACGGTATCCTATAATTCACCCCTCCACTTT. This translates into CASRRTGTVSYNSPLHF. Complete variable domain (other parts from reference TRBV2 and TRBJ1-6): EPEVTQTPSHQVTQMGQEVILRCVPISNHLYFYWYRQILGQKVEFLVSFYNNEISEKSEIFDDQFSVERPDGSNFTLKIRSTKLEDSAMYFCASRRTGTVSYNSPLHFGNGTRLTVT.

This sequence joins TRBV24-1 and TRBJ2-5, with D tentatively TRBD1 (6 bases). CDR3 size: 13 residues. The V end was cut by 8 bases, the J end by 5 bases, with 14 bases between. The germline V gene has CDR1 KGHDR and CDR2 SFDVKD. As DNA, the CDR3 is TGTGCCACCAAAGCCCCAGGGGTGGAGACCCAGTACTTC. As protein: CATKAPGVETQYF.

The gene calls are TRBV7-3 and TRBJ2-3, with 10 bases identical to TRBD2. This CDR3 region has 17 residues. The V gene end was trimmed by 4 bases and the J gene end by 4 bases; junction bases not matched to a gene: 11. The germline V gene has CDR1 SGHTA and CDR2 FQGTGA. The CDR3 protein is CASSSQGLAFSADTQYF. The CDR3 DNA reads as TGTGCCAGCAGCTCTCAGGGACTAGCGTTTTCGGCAGATACGCAGTATTTT.

The V gene is TRBV25-1, the J gene TRBJ1-2, with a possible D match to TRBD1 (5 bases). Germline V lookup: CDR1 MGHDK, CDR2 SYGVNS. V shed 2 bases and J shed 7 bases, with 8 bases lying between them. The CDR3 covers 12 residues. The CDR3 DNA follows: TGTGCCAGCAGTGAAATCAGGGCTGGCTACACCTTC. This sequence encodes CASSEIRAGYTF.